Below are 14 T cell receptor beta chains sequenced from a single sample in a study of blood T cell repertoires in COVID-19. Sequenced by immunoSEQ multiplex PCR; TCRdb stores in-frame clones only, minus some. The sample has roughly 110,000 clones, approximately 81% seen once. Source material: peripheral blood. The receptors derive from a human donor in a cohort sampled during active COVID-19.

The chain carries TRBV19 and TRBJ1-1, with a weak D call TRBD1 (5 bases). V shed 7 bases and J shed 7 bases, with 16 bases lying between them. The CDR3 sequence is 13 residues long. CDR1 is LNHDA, CDR2 SQIVND, per germline (reference sequence). The CDR3 region is CASKGRVGGEAFF. The CDR3 DNA sequence: TGTGCCAGTAAGGGCAGGGTGGGCGGTGAAGCTTTCTTT. The full variable domain, rest sourced from reference TRBV19 and TRBJ1-1, is DGGITQSPKYLFRKEGQNVTLSCEQNLNHDAMYWYRQDPGQGLRLIYYSQIVNDFQKGDIAEGYSVSREKKESFPLTVTSAQKNPTAFYLCASKGRVGGEAFFGQGTRLTVV.

The genes are TRBV18 and TRBJ2-1; no clear D gene. V was clipped by 3 bases and J by 5 bases, with 14 bases between them. In germline, CDR1 is KGHSH, CDR2 LQKENI. CDR3 length: 15 amino acids. The chain's CDR3 is CASSPPGPKDNEQFF. CDR3 coding DNA: TGTGCCAGCTCACCCCCAGGCCCTAAAGACAATGAGCAGTTCTTC.

This chain uses TRBV25-1 with TRBJ1-1; 8 positions agree with TRBD1. This CDR3 spans 14 amino acids. Germline V gives CDR1 MGHDK, CDR2 SYGVNS. With 5 bases clipped from V and 4 bases from J, the junction kept 6 bases outside the gene matches. CDR3 residues: CASSKQGAITEAFF. DNA for the CDR3: TGTGCCAGCAGTAAGCAGGGGGCGATCACTGAAGCTTTCTTT.

With regard to this clone: This sample also contains other DNA sequences that code for the same CDR3. CDR3 DNA sequence: TGTGCCAGCAGCCAAGGGACAGGGGTTAATTCACCCCTCCACTTT. Its translation: CASSQGTGVNSPLHF. This sequence joins TRBV3-1 (or the pseudogene TRBV3-2) and TRBJ1-6; 9 positions match TRBD1. This CDR3 has 15 residues. V shed 1 base, J shed 6 bases, and the junction held 1 base outside the gene matches. Germline V gene lookup returns CDR1 LGHDT and CDR2 YNNKEL (reference sequence).

The chain employs TRBV6-5 and TRBJ2-1; 8 positions match TRBD1. Germline V gene lookup returns CDR1 MNHEY and CDR2 SVGAGI. The length of the CDR3 is 15 residues. The trim removed 6 bases at V and 8 bases at J, leaving 12 bases unmatched. The CDR3 region is CASRGQVRIRDEQFF. The CDR3 DNA reads as TGTGCCAGCAGGGGACAGGTACGAATACGGGATGAGCAGTTCTTC.

V usage is TRBV6-5 and J usage is TRBJ1-1; D unclear. CDR1 and CDR2 (germline): MNHEY, SVGAGI. CDR3 size: 14 residues. The V end was cut by 5 bases, the J end by 1 base, with 11 bases between. CDR3 residues: CASSSSRGNTEAFF. The CDR3 DNA reads TGTGCCAGCAGTAGTTCCCGGGGGAACACTGAAGCTTTCTTT.

This rearrangement joins TRBV6-6 to TRBJ1-1; 9 positions match TRBD1. The CDR3 consists of 15 residues. Trimming at V came to 5 bases and at J to 3 bases, leaving 7 bases not matched to a gene. In germline, CDR1 is MNHNY, CDR2 SVGAGI (reference sequence). CDR3 coding DNA: TGTGCCAGCAGTCCCCGGGGACAGGGTTACACTGAAGCTTTCTTT. The encoded protein is CASSPRGQGYTEAFF.

This chain connects TRBV5-1 to TRBJ1-1; weak D call: TRBD1 (6 bases). This CDR3 region has 17 residues. The V end was cut by 0 bases, the J end by 0 bases, with 15 bases between. CDR1 is SGHRS, CDR2 YFSETQ, per germline. CDR3 sequence reads: CASSLATGSVMNTEAFF. The CDR3 DNA reads as TGCGCCAGCAGCTTGGCCACAGGGAGCGTAATGAACACTGAAGCTTTCTTT.

This rearrangement joins TRBV11-2 to TRBJ2-7, with unresolved D. The germline V gene encodes CDR1 SGHAT and CDR2 FQNNGV. The V and J ends lost 5 bases and 1 base respectively, with 15 bases between them. The CDR3 contains 15 residues. CDR3 nucleotides: TGTGCCAGCAGCGTTCAGGCCCCGTCTTCCTACGAGCAGTACTTC. Protein sequence: CASSVQAPSSYEQYF.

The chain has TRBV9 and TRBJ2-3, with TRBD2 matching over 10 bases. V shed 0 bases and J 2 bases; nucleotides not matched to a gene: 3. There are 16 residues in the CDR3. The germline V gene encodes CDR1 SGDLS and CDR2 YYNGEE. CDR3 bases: TGTGCCAGCAGCGTAGATACTAGCGGGATCACAGATACGCAGTATTTT. The encoded protein is CASSVDTSGITDTQYF. The entire variable domain, with the rest obtained from reference TRBV9 and TRBJ2-3, is as follows: DSGVTQTPKHLITATGQRVTLRCSPRSGDLSVYWYQQSLDQGLQFLIQYYNGEERAKGNILERFSAQQFPDLHSELNLSSLELGDSALYFCASSVDTSGITDTQYFGPGTRLTVL.

V usage is TRBV5-4 and J usage is TRBJ1-1; maybe TRBD1 (5 bases). Trimming shortened V by 6 bases and J by 3 bases, and 15 bases separated the two germline ends. The CDR3 loop spans 14 amino acids. Germline CDR1 and CDR2: SGHNT and YYREEE (reference sequence). CDR3 bases: TGTGCCAGCATGCGGGGCCAACCTCACACTGAAGCTTTCTTT. Residues: CASMRGQPHTEAFF.

This CDR3 is CASSIQGSSYNEQFF. In nucleotides, the CDR3 is TGTGCCAGCAGTATACAGGGGAGCTCCTACAATGAGCAGTTCTTC. The rearrangement uses TRBV7-3 and TRBJ2-1, with TRBD1 matching over 7 bases. This CDR3 is 15 amino acids long. CDR1 and CDR2 from the germline V gene are SGHTA and FQGTGA. Losses at the gene ends were 6 bases for V and 0 bases for J; bases not matched to a gene: 5.

CDR3 residues: CASSSGTGWYEQYF. The CDR3 bases are TGTGCCAGCAGCTCCGGGACAGGGTGGTACGAGCAGTACTTC. V is TRBV28 and J is TRBJ2-7; 9 nucleotides match TRBD1. This CDR3 is 14 amino acids long. CDR1 and CDR2 (germline): MDHEN, SYDVKM. V lost 6 bases, J lost 4 bases, and 7 bases stayed unmatched.

V and J are TRBV5-1 and TRBJ2-4; 8 positions agree with TRBD1. V lost 4 bases to trimming and J lost 0 bases; unmatched junction nucleotides: 15. This CDR3 contains 19 residues. From germline, CDR1 is SGHRS and CDR2 YFSETQ. The CDR3 sequence is CASSPAGTGGELAKNIQYF. The DNA for the CDR3 is TGCGCCAGCAGCCCTGCCGGGACAGGAGGTGAACTAGCCAAAAACATTCAGTACTTC. Full variable domain (remainder filled in from reference TRBV5-1 and TRBJ2-4): KAGVTQTPRYLIKTRGQQVTLSCSPISGHRSVSWYQQTPGQGLQFLFEYFSETQRNKGNFPGRFSGRQFSNSRSEMNVSTLELGDSALYLCASSPAGTGGELAKNIQYFGAGTRLSVL.